The clone carrying this T cell receptor beta chain was found once. These data originate in a study of technical replicates of blood from a few donors. CDR3 length: 15 amino acids. V lost 0 bases to trimming and J lost 9 bases, with 14 bases between them. Germline CDR1 reads LGHNA; CDR2 reads YNFKEQ. The protocol was immunoSEQ multiplex PCR, while the TCRdb copy is restricted to in-frame clones and leaves out a portion. This table has more than 90,000 clones, nearly 97% appearing once. The sample was T cells isolated from PBMCs. The V gene is TRBV4-2, the J gene TRBJ2-2; D call uncertain. The clonotype was recovered from a human donor in good health. The CDR3 sequence is CASSQDMAGPRELFF. The CDR3 DNA is TGTGCCAGCAGCCAAGATATGGCAGGTCCCCGGGAGCTGTTTTTT.